Described below is a single T cell receptor (beta chain) sequence and its context. This CDR3 contains 12 residues. From germline, CDR1 is SGDLS and CDR2 YYNGEE. Trimming took 4 bases from V and 5 from J; bases not matched to a gene: 3. This sample is part of a study of T cells in Graves' hyperthyroidism and ophthalmopathy. Researchers took RNA transcripts and amplified the TCR beta CDR3 regions from them. The TCR CDR3 first-round RT-PCR relied on the HTBI primer set. TCRdb reanalysed the multiplex PCR reads using MiXCR and keeps one entry per CDR3 protein. The sample lists roughly 510,000 distinct CDR3 sequences, approximately 48% seen once, with about 43% in the top ten.

The J gene is TRBJ2-7, the V gene TRBV9, with 7 bases lining up with TRBD2. This receptor was identified in an adult woman with Graves' disease, either hyperthyroidism or ophthalmopathy (not recorded which). The sample comprised peripheral blood or thyroid tissue (not recorded which). CDR3 residues: CASSSRGDEQYF. The CDR3 DNA sequence: TGTGCCAGCAGCTCACGGGGGGACGAGCAGTACTTC.